One and the same sample provided the 19 T cell receptor beta chains below, sequenced in a study of blood T cell repertoires in COVID-19. Sequenced by immunoSEQ multiplex PCR; TCRdb stores in-frame clones only, minus some. The table includes approximately 68,000 clones, about 88% detected once. Material: peripheral blood. The receptors here all came from a man in his 70s with active or convalescent COVID-19.

The rearrangement uses TRBV6-1 and TRBJ2-3; 13 positions match TRBD2. The germline gives CDR1 MNHNS, CDR2 SASEGT. The ends lost 3 bases at V and 2 bases at J; junction bases unmatched: 5. CDR3 size: 17 residues. CDR3 loop: CASSESGLAGATDTQYF. DNA for the CDR3: TGTGCCAGCAGTGAGAGCGGACTAGCGGGGGCCACAGATACGCAGTATTTT.

The V call is TRBV4-1, the J call TRBJ2-1; TRBD1 agrees at 7 bases. CDR1 is MGHRA and CDR2 is YSYEKL in the germline V gene. The CDR3 runs to 15 residues. With V trimmed by 2 bases and J by 2 bases, 3 bases remained unmatched. As DNA, the CDR3 is TGCGCCAGCAGCCAACAACAGGGGCCCTACAATGAGCAGTTCTTC. Protein product: CASSQQQGPYNEQFF.

V gene TRBV5-4 combines with J gene TRBJ2-2, with D possibly matching TRBD2 (5 bases). Germline V gene sequence: CDR1 SGHNT, CDR2 YYREEE (reference sequence). This CDR3 is built from 15 residues. Trimming cost V 0 bases and J 7 bases, with 13 bases left between them. For the CDR3, the DNA is TGTGCCAGCAGCTTGGTGTCTAGCAGTGGCGGGGAGCTGTTTTTT. Encoded protein: CASSLVSSSGGELFF.

The CDR3, as DNA: TGTGCCAGCAGGCAACAGGGGGCAGAGAATTCACCCCTCCACTTT. Amino acid sequence: CASRQQGAENSPLHF. The V and J genes are TRBV6-4 and TRBJ1-6; the match to TRBD1 covers 9 bases. This CDR3 region has 15 residues. V was pared by 6 bases and J by 7 bases, with 7 bases of the junction left unmatched. Germline V gives CDR1 MRHNA, CDR2 SNTAGT.

This rearrangement joins TRBV5-1 to TRBJ1-2, with 7 bases matching TRBD1. Germline lookup yields CDR1 SGHRS and CDR2 YFSETQ. The V and J ends lost 0 bases and 4 bases, in that order; junction bases with no gene match: 6. This CDR3 has 15 amino acids. The CDR3 DNA follows: TGCGCCAGCAGCTTGGAGCCCGGGACAGTCTATGGCTACACCTTC. This codes for CASSLEPGTVYGYTF. Full variable domain (missing parts from reference TRBV5-1 and TRBJ1-2): KAGVTQTPRYLIKTRGQQVTLSCSPISGHRSVSWYQQTPGQGLQFLFEYFSETQRNKGNFPGRFSGRQFSNSRSEMNVSTLELGDSALYLCASSLEPGTVYGYTFGSGTRLTVV.

CDR3 in amino acids: CASSLTSGSYEQYF. The CDR3 DNA follows: TGTGCCAGCAGCTTGACTAGCGGGTCCTACGAGCAGTACTTC. The chain has TRBV5-4 and TRBJ2-7, with 9 bases lining up with TRBD2. The CDR3 contains 14 residues. Trimming took 1 base from V and 1 from J; bases not matched to a gene: 0. Germline loops: CDR1 SGHNT, CDR2 YYREEE (reference sequence).

The V and J genes are TRBV15 and TRBJ2-7; 7 nucleotides line up with TRBD1. The CDR3 is made up of 14 amino acids. The ends lost 5 bases at V and 5 bases at J; junction bases unmatched: 9. Per the germline V gene, CDR1 is LNHNV and CDR2 is YYDKDF (reference sequence). As DNA, the CDR3 is TGTGCCACCAGCCCCCGACAGGGAGAAAACGAGCAGTACTTC. Translated: CATSPRQGENEQYF.

The chain has TRBV7-2 and TRBJ1-6, with a weak D call TRBD1 (5 bases). The CDR3 has 18 amino acids. The V gene lost 2 bases and the J gene lost 5 bases, with 19 bases spanning the gap. CDR1 and CDR2 from the germline V gene are SGHTA and FQGNSA. CDR3 DNA sequence: TGTGCCAGCAGCTTAATCGCGGGGCTGGATCGGAATAATTCACCCCTCCACTTT. Amino acid sequence: CASSLIAGLDRNNSPLHF. Based on the CDR3 plus reference TRBV7-2 and TRBJ1-6, the full variable domain is GAGVSQSPSNKVTEKGKDVELRCDPISGHTALYWYRQSLGQGLEFLIYFQGNSAPDKSGLPSDRFSAERTGGSVSTLTIQRTQQEDSAVYLCASSLIAGLDRNNSPLHFGNGTRLTVT.

V is TRBV5-4 and J is TRBJ1-4, with 7 bases that match TRBD1. Unmatched junction bases numbered 8, after V lost 1 base and J lost 8 bases. The germline gives CDR1 SGHNT, CDR2 YYREEE (reference sequence). The CDR3 runs to 15 residues. CDR3 region: CASSLRQGQVEKLFF. The CDR3 DNA follows: TGTGCCAGCAGCTTGAGACAGGGCCAGGTGGAAAAACTGTTTTTT.

This rearrangement joins TRBV6-5 to TRBJ2-3; 8 bases are a match to TRBD2. The CDR3 extends over 15 amino acids. In germline, CDR1 is MNHEY, CDR2 SVGAGI. Unmatched junction bases numbered 6, after V lost 5 bases and J lost 2 bases. CDR3 DNA sequence: TGTGCCAGCAGTCTCGGGACTAGACACACAGATACGCAGTATTTT. Its protein product is CASSLGTRHTDTQYF.

V and J are TRBV2 and TRBJ1-2; D unresolved. Trimming removed 4 bases at V and 5 bases at J, with 11 bases between. Germline V gene data show CDR1 as SNHLY and CDR2 as FYNNEI. This CDR3 has 13 amino acids. The CDR3 nucleotides read TGTGCCAGCAGTGCGCAGATGATGTATGGCTACACCTTC. Its translation: CASSAQMMYGYTF.

The rearrangement joins TRBV9 to TRBJ1-4; D not certain. The CDR3 loop spans 14 amino acids. The germline V gene has CDR1 SGDLS and CDR2 YYNGEE. The ends were cut back, 5 bases at V and 8 bases at J, with 16 bases in the middle. CDR3 protein: CASSKFDIQEKLFF. The CDR3, as DNA: TGTGCCAGCAGTAAGTTTGACATCCAGGAAAAACTGTTTTTT.

About this clone itself: This specimen includes other DNA sequences encoding the same CDR3. V and J are TRBV27 and TRBJ2-2; D is ambiguous. Trimming took 3 bases from V and 2 from J, leaving 4 bases between them. The CDR3 extends over 13 amino acids. Germline loops: CDR1 MNHEY, CDR2 SMNVEV (reference sequence). CDR3 sequence reads: CASSFSNTGELFF. The DNA for the CDR3 is TGTGCCAGCAGTTTCTCCAACACCGGGGAGCTGTTTTTT.

The V gene is TRBV7-8, the J gene TRBJ2-1; perhaps TRBD1 as D (6 bases). Between the trimmed V and J ends, which lost 2 bases and 0 bases, there was a span of 8 bases. This CDR3 contains 15 residues. CDR1 and CDR2 from the germline V gene are SGHVS and FQNEAQ. The CDR3 DNA reads TGTGCCAGCAGCTTACAGGGGAGCTCCTACAATGAGCAGTTCTTC. Translation gives CASSLQGSSYNEQFF.

V is TRBV2 and J is TRBJ2-2, with TRBD1 matching over 9 bases. The CDR3 has 15 amino acids. CDR1 is SNHLY, CDR2 FYNNEI, per germline. Unmatched junction bases numbered 7, after V lost 4 bases and J lost 7 bases. The CDR3: CASSGNRGRGGELFF. For the CDR3, the DNA is TGTGCCAGCAGTGGGAACAGGGGGCGCGGCGGGGAGCTGTTTTTT. The full variable domain, with the rest looked up from reference TRBV2 and TRBJ2-2, is EPEVTQTPSHQVTQMGQEVILRCVPISNHLYFYWYRQILGQKVEFLVSFYNNEISEKSEIFDDQFSVERPDGSNFTLKIRSTKLEDSAMYFCASSGNRGRGGELFFGEGSRLTVL.

As concerns this clone: In the same sample, other DNA sequences code for this CDR3. V and J are TRBV19 and TRBJ1-2; no clear D. Germline CDR1 LNHDA, CDR2 SQIVND (reference sequence). The CDR3 covers 12 residues. The V gene lost 3 bases and the J gene lost 5 bases, with 7 bases spanning the gap. CDR3 sequence reads: CASSIRGYGYTF. The DNA for the CDR3 is TGTGCCAGTAGTATTCGGGGATATGGCTACACCTTC.

The J gene is TRBJ2-1, the V gene TRBV27; 12 nucleotides line up with TRBD2. The junction had 4 bases not matched to a gene; V was cut back by 4 bases and J by 9 bases. The CDR3 totals 14 residues. The V gene's germline CDR1 is MNHEY and CDR2 SMNVEV (reference sequence). In DNA form, the CDR3 reads TGTGCCAGCAGTTGGGCTAGCGGGAGGGTTGAGCAGTTCTTC. Protein: CASSWASGRVEQFF.

The chain couples TRBV11-2 to TRBJ1-4; 8 positions match TRBD1. With 1 base clipped from V and 8 bases from J, the junction kept 6 bases outside the gene matches. Per germline, CDR1 SGHAT and CDR2 FQNNGV. The CDR3 spans 15 residues. This CDR3 reads CASSLAGGAAEKLFF. The CDR3 coding sequence is TGTGCCAGCAGCTTAGCAGGGGGCGCCGCGGAAAAACTGTTTTTT. Drawing the rest from reference TRBV11-2 and TRBJ1-4, the complete variable domain is EAGVAQSPRYKIIEKRQSVAFWCNPISGHATLYWYQQILGQGPKLLIQFQNNGVVDDSQLPKDRFSAERLKGVDSTLKIQPAKLEDSAVYLCASSLAGGAAEKLFFGSGTQLSVL.

This sequence joins TRBV12-5 and TRBJ2-2; D may be TRBD1 (6 bases). The V gene lost 7 bases and the J gene lost 7 bases, with 13 bases spanning the gap. The CDR3 runs 13 residues. Germline lookup yields CDR1 LGHNT and CDR2 FRNRAP. CDR3 sequence (DNA): TGTGCTAGTGCCCGAGGGGGATACGGGGAGCTGTTTTTT. It is translated as CASARGGYGELFF.